This passage covers 23 T cell receptor beta chains from one sample sequenced in a study of blood T cell repertoires in COVID-19. Repertoires were generated with immunoSEQ multiplex PCR, while TCRdb's copy carries only in-frame clones and drops some. The table has some 110,000 clones, around 88% seen once. Sequencing input: peripheral blood. The source is a human donor in a cohort sampled during active COVID-19.

The V call is TRBV4-1, the J call TRBJ2-5; TRBD2 is a possible D gene (6 bases). The germline V and J ends were trimmed by 4 bases and 11 bases, with 20 bases remaining between them. The CDR3 consists of 14 residues. Germline V gene sequence: CDR1 MGHRA, CDR2 YSYEKL. CDR3 loop: CASSPSGLPPGQYF. The CDR3 bases are TGCGCCAGCAGCCCCAGCGGGCTTCCCCCAGGGCAGTACTTC.

This clone was picked up a small number of times. The chain combines TRBV3-1 (or the pseudogene TRBV3-2) with TRBJ1-6; D is ambiguous. The CDR3 covers 13 residues. Germline V CDR1 and CDR2: LGHDT, YNNKEL (reference sequence). V gave up 4 bases and J gave up 10 bases, with 11 bases separating them. The CDR3 is CASSLGLFSPLHF. CDR3 in DNA: TGTGCCAGCAGCCTCGGACTGTTCTCACCCCTCCACTTT.

V usage is TRBV9 and J usage is TRBJ2-3; 8 nucleotides agree with TRBD2. Germline loops: CDR1 SGDLS, CDR2 YYNGEE. The ends lost 4 bases at V and 2 bases at J; junction bases unmatched: 18. The CDR3 runs to 19 residues. CDR3 region: CASSSTRSGSPLFTDTQYF. Here the CDR3 DNA reads TGTGCCAGCAGCTCAACCCGCAGCGGGAGCCCCCTTTTCACAGATACGCAGTATTTT.

The genes are TRBV7-9 and TRBJ2-1; 12 positions agree with TRBD2. CDR3 size: 17 residues. CDR1 and CDR2 from the germline V gene are SEHNR and FQNEAQ (reference sequence). Trimming took 6 bases from V and 0 from J; bases not matched to a gene: 6. Written as DNA, the CDR3 is TGTGCCAGCAGTTTACGACTAGCGGGAGTCTCCTACAATGAGCAGTTCTTC. Translation: CASSLRLAGVSYNEQFF.

This clone is a singleton in its sample. The chain carries TRBV10-3 and TRBJ2-1, with 16 bases aligning to TRBD2. V shed 5 bases and J 3 bases; nucleotides not matched to a gene: 7. Germline CDR1 reads ENHRY; CDR2 reads SYGVKD. The CDR3 has 18 residues. CDR3 sequence reads: CAISPGTSGRALYNEQFF. CDR3 DNA sequence: TGTGCCATCAGTCCCGGGACTAGCGGGAGGGCCCTCTACAATGAGCAGTTCTTC.

The rearrangement uses TRBV11-2 and TRBJ2-7; 10 bases are shared with TRBD2. This CDR3 comprises 15 residues. CDR1 and CDR2 (germline): SGHAT, FQNNGV. The ends lost 6 bases at V and 0 bases at J; junction bases unmatched: 5. The CDR3 DNA is TGTGCCAGCAGTGGGACTAGCGAATACTCCTACGAGCAGTACTTC. Its protein is CASSGTSEYSYEQYF.

J is TRBJ2-5 and V is TRBV19; 9 nucleotides agree with TRBD2. This CDR3 has 16 residues. Trimming at V came to 3 bases and at J to 2 bases, leaving 7 bases not matched to a gene. Germline lookup yields CDR1 LNHDA and CDR2 SQIVND (reference sequence). In DNA, the CDR3 is TGTGCCAGTAGTATCAATCGAGCGGGGGGACAAGAGACCCAGTACTTC. Translated, it gives CASSINRAGGQETQYF.

The chain combines TRBV7-9 with TRBJ1-2; no reliable D call. Germline CDR1 and CDR2: SEHNR and FQNEAQ (reference sequence). This CDR3 spans 15 amino acids. Trimming stripped 4 bases from V and 8 bases from J, with 20 bases between. The chain's CDR3 is CASSSPTYSLRGYTF. CDR3 in DNA: TGTGCCAGCAGCTCCCCAACCTATTCCCTCCGAGGCTACACCTTC.

The gene calls are TRBV6-1 and TRBJ1-1; TRBD1 might be the D (5 bases). The CDR3 extends over 14 amino acids. The germline V gene has CDR1 MNHNS and CDR2 SASEGT. V was pared by 3 bases and J by 1 base, with 9 bases between. CDR3 sequence (DNA): TGTGCCAGCAGTGATTGGGGGGGGAACACTGAAGCTTTCTTT. This gives the protein CASSDWGGNTEAFF.

There are a few counts of this clone. The rearrangement joins TRBV11-2 to TRBJ2-7; a possible D gene is TRBD1 (6 bases). CDR3 length: 12 amino acids. The V end was cut by 4 bases, the J end by 5 bases, with 9 bases between. Per the germline V gene, CDR1 is SGHAT and CDR2 is FQNNGV. The CDR3 DNA is TGTGCCAGCAGCTACGGACAGAACGAGCAGTACTTC. Amino acid sequence: CASSYGQNEQYF.

A single count supports this clone. The chain uses TRBV5-6 and TRBJ2-5; TRBD1 matches 10 bases. Germline trimming cut 0 bases from V and 5 bases from J; bases unmatched to any gene: 7. The CDR3 covers 16 residues. Per germline, CDR1 SGHDT and CDR2 YYEEEE. CDR3 DNA: TGTGCCAGCAGCTTGGTCGGACAGGGGGTCGTGGAGACCCAGTACTTC. Its protein product is CASSLVGQGVVETQYF.

J is TRBJ2-7 and V is TRBV7-2, with TRBD1 matching over 10 bases. V was pared by 4 bases and J by 5 bases, with 2 bases of the junction left unmatched. The CDR3 has 13 amino acids. CDR1 and CDR2 (germline): SGHTA, FQGNSA. The CDR3 protein is CASSYGTGDEQYF. CDR3 nucleotides: TGTGCCAGCAGCTACGGGACAGGGGACGAGCAGTACTTC.

Here the CDR3 reads CASSRDRSNQPQHF. For the CDR3, the DNA is TGTGCCAGCAGCAGGGACAGGTCCAATCAGCCCCAGCATTTT. The chain carries TRBV7-2 and TRBJ1-5, with 8 bases aligning to TRBD1. V lost 5 bases to trimming and J lost 3 bases; unmatched junction nucleotides: 3. There are 14 residues in the CDR3. In germline, CDR1 is SGHTA, CDR2 FQGNSA.

The CDR3 sequence is CASSEGPYYNEQFF. The CDR3 nucleotides read TGTGCCAGCAGTGAAGGTCCGTACTACAATGAGCAGTTCTTC. The rearrangement links TRBV6-1 to TRBJ2-1; D remains ambiguous. Trimming pared 1 base from V and 3 bases from J, leaving 7 bases between. The CDR3 consists of 14 residues. The germline V gene encodes CDR1 MNHNS and CDR2 SASEGT.

This chain connects TRBV25-1 to TRBJ2-5; TRBD2 is a possible D gene (5 bases). This CDR3 is 12 amino acids long. Germline assignment: CDR1 MGHDK and CDR2 SYGVNS. The germline V and J ends were trimmed by 7 bases and 9 bases, with 15 bases remaining between them. The DNA for the CDR3 is TGTGCCAGCAATGACCCCCCAGCGGCCCAGTACTTC. It translates to CASNDPPAAQYF.

V usage is TRBV19 and J usage is TRBJ1-1, with D perhaps matching TRBD1 (5 bases). Looked up from germline, CDR1 is LNHDA and CDR2 is SQIVND (reference sequence). The length of the CDR3 is 15 residues. With 7 bases removed from V and 0 bases from J, the gap between germline ends came to 15 bases. The CDR3 region is CASTFKGWVNTEAFF. The CDR3 bases are TGTGCCAGTACCTTCAAGGGGTGGGTGAACACTGAAGCTTTCTTT.

J is TRBJ2-7 and V is TRBV19; 7 bases are shared with TRBD1. Germline values: CDR1 LNHDA, CDR2 SQIVND (reference sequence). After removal of 5 bases from V and 1 base from J, the junction contained 8 bases not matched to a gene. There are 15 residues in the CDR3. In DNA form, the CDR3 reads TGTGCCAGTAGTCCTCGACAGGGCGCGTCCTACGAGCAGTACTTC. This gives the protein CASSPRQGASYEQYF.

The chain is built from TRBV9 and TRBJ1-1, with D perhaps matching TRBD1 (6 bases). The CDR3 covers 14 residues. Germline-derived CDR1 and CDR2 are SGDLS and YYNGEE. V was clipped by 4 bases and J by 1 base, with 11 bases between them. CDR3 in amino acids: CASSPTDRNTEAFF. The CDR3 nucleotides are TGTGCCAGCAGCCCCACGGACAGGAACACTGAAGCTTTCTTT.

V is TRBV6-1 and J is TRBJ2-3; 8 positions match TRBD1. The CDR3 totals 15 residues. The germline CDR1 and CDR2 sequences are MNHNS and SASEGT. V dropped 3 bases and J dropped 0; count of bases not matched to a gene: 2. CDR3 nucleotides: TGTGCCAGCAGTGACCAGGGGGCGAGCACAGATACGCAGTATTTT. Translating gives CASSDQGASTDTQYF.

J is TRBJ2-1 and V is TRBV25-1; 9 bases map to TRBD2. V trimming: 8 bases; J trimming: 4 bases; junction bases outside the gene matches: 9. CDR1 MGHDK and CDR2 SYGVNS come from the germline V gene. The CDR3 is 15 residues long. The CDR3 region has the DNA TGTGCCAGCGGCCTCGTGGCGGGAGGGTACAATGAGCAGTTCTTC. It translates to CASGLVAGGYNEQFF.

The chain carries TRBV5-4 and TRBJ2-5, with TRBD2 as a possible D gene (5 bases). This CDR3 has 12 residues. The germline gives CDR1 SGHNT, CDR2 YYREEE (reference sequence). Trimming stripped 4 bases from V and 6 bases from J, with 10 bases between. CDR3 residues: CASSQSGKTQYF. As DNA, the CDR3 is TGTGCCAGCAGCCAGTCCGGGAAGACCCAGTACTTC.

There are many counts of this clone. The CDR3 loop is CASSNQPLLTNEKLFF. In DNA, the CDR3 is TGTGCCAGTAGTAATCAACCACTTTTGACTAATGAAAAACTGTTTTTT. The chain is built from TRBV19 and TRBJ1-4; no definite D call. CDR1 is LNHDA, CDR2 SQIVND, per germline (reference sequence). V shed 4 bases and J shed 2 bases, with 14 bases lying between them. The CDR3 sequence is 16 residues long.

The chain employs TRBV10-1 and TRBJ2-7; TRBD2 is a possible D gene (5 bases). CDR1 is WNHNN, CDR2 SYGVQD, per germline (reference sequence). V was shortened by 6 bases and J by 0 bases, with 9 bases between the two germline ends. The CDR3 totals 13 residues. The CDR3 DNA is TGCGCCAGCAGCGGGAAGAGCTCCTACGAGCAGTACTTC. It translates to CASSGKSSYEQYF.